These T cell receptor beta chains were read from a single sample in a study of molecular identifiers for immune sequencing clone quantification. TCRdb independently ran MiXCR on the PCR reads; one entry per CDR3 protein. The sample carries about 640,000 distinct CDR3 sequences, 15% to 20% recorded once. Sequenced input: naive CD8+ T cells from blood, with Jurkat cell RNA spiked in. The receptors shown here come from a human donor in good health. Some libraries in this study had Jurkat cell RNA spiked in. Each CDR3 is given with its conserved first and last residue. A D gene is named only where the DNA matches it firmly. The size entry is marked missing in some rows and otherwise reads once, few, many or a size class.

V gene,D gene,J gene,clone size,CDR3 DNA,CDR3 protein
TRBV7-9,TRBD2,TRBJ2-1,.,TGTGCCAGCAGCTTAGACCTAGCGGGAGAGAATGAGCAGTTCTTC,CASSLDLAGENEQFF
TRBV9,.,TRBJ2-1,.,TGTGCCAGCAGCGACCACCCAGGGGCGAGAAATGAGCAGTTCTTC,CASSDHPGARNEQFF
TRBV20-1,.,TRBJ1-5,.,TGCAGTGCCGGGACTCGAGCGGGTAGTAGCAATCAGCCCCAGCATTTT,CSAGTRAGSSNQPQHF
TRBV5-4,.,TRBJ2-7,few,TGTGCCAGCAGCTTGGGTGGCGAGCGGTACTTC,CASSLGGERYF
TRBV4-1,.,TRBJ1-6,many,TGCGCCAGCAACCAGGGCTCCTTTGATTCACCCCTCCACTTT,CASNQGSFDSPLHF
TRBV6-2/TRBV6-3,TRBD2,TRBJ2-7,many,TGTGCCAGCAGTTACCCTGCTAGCGGGAGGGCCTACGAGCAGTACTTC,CASSYPASGRAYEQYF
TRBV21-1,.,TRBJ2-5,many,TGTGCCAGCAGCAAAGCGCGATTCCTGGCGCGGGGAGTAGAGACCCAGTACTTC,CASSKARFLARGVETQYF
TRBV6-4,TRBD2,TRBJ2-4,.,TGTGCCACCCACCGGGGCGGGAGGTCGAACATTCAGTACTTC,CATHRGGRSNIQYF
TRBV4-1,TRBD1,TRBJ2-7,many,TGCGCCAGCAGCCTAAAGACAGGGAGTTCCTACGAGCAGTACTTC,CASSLKTGSSYEQYF
TRBV12-3/TRBV12-4,TRBD2,TRBJ2-2,few,TGTGCCAGCAGGAGGACTAGCGGGGGTGCCGGGGAGCTGTTTTTT,CASRRTSGGAGELFF
TRBV7-2,.,TRBJ2-7,many,TGTGCCAGCAGCTCCGTAGGGGTTTACGAGCAGTACTTC,CASSSVGVYEQYF
TRBV27,TRBD1,TRBJ1-1,many,TGTGCCAGCAGTATCACCAGGGGGGGCACTGAAGCTTTCTTT,CASSITRGGTEAFF
TRBV5-6,.,TRBJ1-1,.,TGTGCCAGCAGCGAGATGAACATTGAAGCTTTCTTT,CASSEMNIEAFF
TRBV4-1,.,TRBJ2-7,few,TGCGCCAGCAGCCCAACAGGGAATCCCCACTACGAGCAGTACTTC,CASSPTGNPHYEQYF
TRBV24-1,TRBD1,TRBJ1-1,.,TGTGCCACCAGTGACCCCGGACAGGGGGCCACTGAAGCTTTCTTT,CATSDPGQGATEAFF
TRBV7-7,.,TRBJ2-5,few,TGTGCCAGCAGCTTTAGTGGCGGAACCCAAGAGACCCAGTACTTC,CASSFSGGTQETQYF
TRBV5-6,TRBD1,TRBJ2-7,many,TGTGCCAGCAGCTTGGGAGGACAGGTCCTGTACGAGCAGTACTTC,CASSLGGQVLYEQYF
TRBV12-3/TRBV12-4,.,TRBJ2-1,many,TGTGCCAGCAGTAACTCTAGGGTGCATGAGCAGTTCTTC,CASSNSRVHEQFF
TRBV2,.,TRBJ1-4,many,TGTGCCAGCAGTGAGTTGGGCCGCGGACGAAAACTGTTTTTT,CASSELGRGRKLFF
TRBV7-2,.,TRBJ2-7,few,TGTGCCAGCAGCCCCCTCCTCAGGAACGAGCAGTACTTC,CASSPLLRNEQYF
TRBV5-1,TRBD2,TRBJ2-6,few,TGCGCCAGCAGCTTATTTCAACTAGCGAGCCTCTCTGGGGCCAACGTCCTGACTTTC,CASSLFQLASLSGANVLTF
TRBV30,.,TRBJ1-3,.,TGTGCCGCCCACGGACAGATAACTTATGTCTCTGGAAACACCATATATTTT,CAAHGQITYVSGNTIYF
TRBV19,.,TRBJ2-2,few,TGTGCCAGTAGTGCGGCAGAGAACACCGGGGAGCTGTTTTTT,CASSAAENTGELFF
TRBV6-6,.,TRBJ2-3,many,TGTGCCAGCAGTCACAGTCCGGGTATCACAGATACGCAGTATTTT,CASSHSPGITDTQYF
TRBV29-1,TRBD1,TRBJ2-7,many,TGCAGCGTTGAGGGACAGGGCGATTACGAGCAGTACTTC,CSVEGQGDYEQYF
TRBV10-3,.,TRBJ1-1,many,TGTGCCATCAGCATGACAGGGAACACTGAAGCTTTCTTT,CAISMTGNTEAFF
TRBV6-6,.,TRBJ1-6,many,TGTGCCAGCAGTTACACGACCTTGGGAAATTCACCCCTCCACTTT,CASSYTTLGNSPLHF
TRBV20-1,.,TRBJ2-2,many,TGCAGTGCTAAATTTTCCGGGGAGCTGTTTTTT,CSAKFSGELFF
TRBV29-1,TRBD2,TRBJ2-3,many,TGCAGCGTTGAGGGCCTCGTTCTGGGCGGGAGTGTTAGAGATACGCAGTATTTT,CSVEGLVLGGSVRDTQYF
TRBV20-1,.,TRBJ2-7,many,TGCAGTGCTAGAGATCGGACCCCTAGGTTGTGGCGGGATCTCCACGAGCAGTACTTC,CSARDRTPRLWRDLHEQYF
TRBV7-9,TRBD2,TRBJ2-4,many,TGTGCCAGCAGCTTGGGAGGGGAGATAGCCAAAAACATTCAGTACTTC,CASSLGGEIAKNIQYF
TRBV28,.,TRBJ1-1,many,TGTGCCAGCAGTTTGGACATCACTGAAGCTTTCTTT,CASSLDITEAFF
TRBV13,.,TRBJ1-2,many,TGTGCCAGCAGCTTAGTCGGAGTAACAGCTAACTATGGCTACACCTTC,CASSLVGVTANYGYTF
TRBV7-9,.,TRBJ2-5,many,TGTGCCAGCAGCCACGGCAGTCGGGAGACCCAGTACTTC,CASSHGSRETQYF
TRBV30,.,TRBJ1-1,many,TGTGCCTGGAGTGGGGCGGCCTTGAACACTGAAGCTTTCTTT,CAWSGAALNTEAFF
TRBV24-1,TRBD1,TRBJ2-3,.,TGTGCCACCAATGGGGACAGTAGCACAGATACGCAGTATTTT,CATNGDSSTDTQYF
TRBV6-2/TRBV6-3,TRBD2,TRBJ2-5,many,TGTGCCAGCAGGGAGCCTCGCGGGAGGGTTGAGACCCAGTACTTC,CASREPRGRVETQYF
TRBV6-2/TRBV6-3,.,TRBJ1-2,.,TGTGCCAACAGTTACTCCCCAGGGCTGGACTATGGCTACACCTTC,CANSYSPGLDYGYTF
TRBV4-3,.,TRBJ2-7,.,TGCGCCAGCAGCCAAGATCGGACGGCTGCCTACGACGAGCAGTACTTC,CASSQDRTAAYDEQYF
TRBV28,TRBD1,TRBJ1-6,.,TGTGCCAGCAGTCAAGAACAGGGGGACCCAAAAAATTCACCCCTCCACTTT,CASSQEQGDPKNSPLHF
TRBV27,.,TRBJ1-6,few,TGTGCCAGCAGTTTGGGCAGGGTGAATTCACCCCTCCACTTT,CASSLGRVNSPLHF
TRBV27,TRBD1,TRBJ1-1,many,TGTGCCAGCAGACCGAAAGACAGGGGGTTCACTGAAGCTTTCTTT,CASRPKDRGFTEAFF
TRBV19,.,TRBJ2-7,few,TGTGCCAGTAGTTCCCCCGACAAGGACTCCTACGAGCAGTCCTTC,CASSSPDKDSYEQSF
TRBV7-9,.,TRBJ2-7,.,TGTGCCAGCAGCGGAACCAAGGGGTCTGCCTCCTACGAGCAGTACTTC,CASSGTKGSASYEQYF
TRBV5-1,TRBD2,TRBJ2-7,many,TGCGCCAGCAGCTTGGAACTAGCGGGAGGGTACGAGCAGTACTTC,CASSLELAGGYEQYF
TRBV19,.,TRBJ2-4,many,TGTGCCAGTAGTATCGGCCCTCAGGTAGAAAACATTCAGTACTTC,CASSIGPQVENIQYF
TRBV3-1,.,TRBJ1-1,many,TGTGCCAGCAGCCAAGCCAGGAGGAACACTGAAGCTTTCTTT,CASSQARRNTEAFF
TRBV7-9,.,TRBJ1-3,few,TGTGCCAGTTCGGGGGTTGGAAACACCATATATTTT,CASSGVGNTIYF
TRBV4-3,TRBD1,TRBJ1-4,few,TGCGCCAGCAGCCAAGGGAGGACAGGGAATGAAAAACTGTTTTTT,CASSQGRTGNEKLFF
TRBV12-3/TRBV12-4,.,TRBJ1-1,many,TGTGCCAGCCGAGACACCGGACTCCCATCTGAAGCTTTCTTT,CASRDTGLPSEAFF
TRBV7-6,TRBD1,TRBJ2-3,.,TGTGCCAGCAGCTCCCGGACAGGGGAGATCACAGATACGCAGTATTTT,CASSSRTGEITDTQYF